The clone carrying this T cell receptor (beta chain) was seen a few times. Original processing notes: Nucleated cell counts were estimated from reference gene primer amplification. Generated by immunoSEQ multiplex PCR, the TCRdb table keeps only in-frame clones and is missing some. Clone size and V and J calls were adopted from that table, with D and trimming inferred from the DNA. This table holds more than 300,000 clones, roughly nine tenths found once. These data originate in a study of blood T cell repertoires in COVID-19. About the study: The study drew acute and convalescent COVID-19 samples from the United States, Italy and Spain. T cells, B-cell-depleted T cells, or PBMCs supplied cDNA or gDNA.

The CDR3 sequence is 15 residues long. Germline trimming cut 5 bases from V and 4 bases from J; bases unmatched to any gene: 9. Germline V gene data show CDR1 as LGHNA and CDR2 as YNFKEQ. The origin of this receptor is a young man who had recovered from COVID-19. V is TRBV4-2 and J is TRBJ1-1; 8 bases fit TRBD1. Specimen: peripheral blood. CDR3 amino acids: CASSDQGAVGTEAFF. In DNA form, the CDR3 reads TGTGCCAGCAGCGATCAGGGGGCGGTCGGCACTGAAGCTTTCTTT.